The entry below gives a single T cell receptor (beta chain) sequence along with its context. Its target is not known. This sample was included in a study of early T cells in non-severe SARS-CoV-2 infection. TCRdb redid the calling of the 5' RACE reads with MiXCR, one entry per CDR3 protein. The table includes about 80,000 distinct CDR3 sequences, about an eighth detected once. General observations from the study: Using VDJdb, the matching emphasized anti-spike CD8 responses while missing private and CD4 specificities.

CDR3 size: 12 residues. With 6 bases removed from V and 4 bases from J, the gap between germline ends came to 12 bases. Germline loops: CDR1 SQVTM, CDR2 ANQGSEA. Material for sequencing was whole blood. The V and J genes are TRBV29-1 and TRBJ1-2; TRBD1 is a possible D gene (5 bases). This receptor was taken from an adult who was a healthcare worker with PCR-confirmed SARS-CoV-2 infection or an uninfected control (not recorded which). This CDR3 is CSVGSGPYGYTF. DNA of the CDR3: TGCAGCGTGGGATCAGGGCCCTATGGCTACACCTTC.